This TCR beta chain was identified during a study of blood T cell repertoires in COVID-19. Study information: Some COVID-19 samples were acute and others convalescent; all came from the United States, Italy and Spain. PBMCs, B-cell-depleted T cells, or T cells were the source of the cDNA or gDNA that made up the material.

After removal of 6 bases from V and 9 bases from J, the junction contained 20 bases not matched to a gene. The CDR3 runs to 19 residues. Germline CDR1 reads MNHEY; CDR2 reads SMNVEV (reference sequence). Original data processing: Reference gene primer amplification gave estimated nucleated cell counts. Assay used: immunoSEQ multiplex PCR; TCRdb lists only in-frame clones, some missing. V, J and clone size were drawn from that table, and D and trimming were deduced from the DNA. The sample lists some 45,000 clones, 70% to 90% occurring once. The genes are TRBV27 and TRBJ1-6, with 10 bases that match TRBD1. Sequenced material: peripheral blood. This sequence was found in a human donor in a cohort sampled during active COVID-19. CDR3 sequence reads: CASRQIFGTGEEKGSPLHF. DNA of the CDR3: TGTGCCAGCAGACAGATATTCGGGACAGGGGAGGAAAAGGGTTCACCCCTCCACTTT.